Listed here is a single TCR beta chain. In the source study's methods: Cell counts per sample came from amplifying reference gene primers. Libraries were prepared by immunoSEQ multiplex PCR; TCRdb keeps only in-frame clonotypes and omits some of them. The V and J calls and clone size were taken over from that table, and D and trimming were inferred from the DNA. The data contain about 150,000 clones, 82% of them singletons. V gave up 5 bases and J gave up 4 bases; unmatched junction bases: 8. The CDR3 has 15 residues. Germline V CDR1 and CDR2: SGHTS, YDEGEE. The data originate from a study of blood T cell repertoires in COVID-19. Study information: PBMCs, B-cell-depleted T cells, or T cells were the source of the cDNA or gDNA that made up the material.

The V call is TRBV5-8, the J call TRBJ2-5; TRBD1 aligns across 10 bases. The TCR originated in a human donor with acute or convalescent COVID-19. The donor label of this sample is uncertain. Sequenced sample: peripheral blood. The DNA of the CDR3 is TGTGCCAGCAGTACTCTAGGGGACAGGGGAGAGACCCAGTACTTC. This encodes CASSTLGDRGETQYF.